The TCR beta chain under discussion was sequenced for a study of T-cell reconstitution after alpha-beta-depleted transplantation in children. Whole-study findings and limits: Reportedly, only several hundred clones from non-depleted graft cells drove alpha-beta T-cell counts at about two months. By one year post-transplant, T-cell counts and diversity largely arose from T cells that were newly produced. From surviving recipient T cells and thymic progenitors came the high day-60 TCRbeta diversity observed in some patients.

TCRbeta library construction was performed incorporating unique molecular identifiers. Each CDR3 protein gets one entry after TCRdb re-called the PCR reads with MiXCR. The data contain more than 400,000 distinct CDR3 sequences, roughly 10% of them singletons. The CDR3 runs to 14 residues. CDR1 and CDR2 from the germline V gene are SGHTA and FQGNSA. The trim removed 5 bases at V and 5 bases at J, leaving 3 bases unmatched. Only a few counts were recorded for this clonotype. Its antigen is as yet unknown. Sequenced here: PBMCs, mostly from graft donor cells, sampled 180 days after TCRalphabeta/CD19-depleted stem cell transplant. This chain joins TRBV7-2 and TRBJ2-7; 13 positions agree with TRBD2. The sequence was collected from a female patient between 2 and 15 years old who had a stem cell transplant for aplastic anemia, so the T cells may come from the graft donor. The CDR3 bases are TGTGCCAGCAGCCGACTAGCGGGAGGCCACGAGCAGTACTTC. This translates into CASSRLAGGHEQYF. Together with reference TRBV7-2 and TRBJ2-7, the CDR3 gives the full variable domain: GAGVSQSPSNKVTEKGKDVELRCDPISGHTALYWYRQSLGQGLEFLIYFQGNSAPDKSGLPSDRFSAERTGGSVSTLTIQRTQQEDSAVYLCASSRLAGGHEQYFGPGTRLTVT.